This T cell receptor beta chain is from a study of blood T cell repertoires in COVID-19. Study-level information: In each case, the material was cDNA or gDNA derived from T cells, B-cell-depleted T cells, or PBMCs.

Clones were sequenced by immunoSEQ multiplex PCR, and TCRdb holds only the in-frame ones, with some missing. The repertoire holds 90,000 to 150,000 clones, with 75% to 90% as singletons. V dropped 0 bases and J dropped 5 bases, with 8 bases sitting between them. CDR1 and CDR2 (germline): SGHDT, YYEEEE. The CDR3 has 13 amino acids. This clone was recorded once. Sequences were obtained from peripheral blood. The TCR originated in a human donor with acute or convalescent COVID-19. The donor label of this sample is uncertain. V and J are TRBV5-6 and TRBJ1-2, with a possible D match to TRBD1 (5 bases). In nucleotides, the CDR3 is TGTGCCAGCAGCTTGGGGACATCGTATGGCTACACCTTC. This sequence encodes CASSLGTSYGYTF.